Listed below are T cell receptor beta chains from one sample, sequenced in a study of blood T cell repertoires in COVID-19. Method: immunoSEQ multiplex PCR; TCRdb's copy keeps in-frame clones and lacks some. Of about 140,000 clones detected, around 80% appear once; the ten largest clones hold 6%. Specimen: PBMCs or T cells enriched from blood (not recorded which). These receptors came from a woman in her 50s who had recovered from COVID-19. Each CDR3 is given with its conserved first and last residue. A D gene is named only where the DNA matches it firmly. Not all rows give a size; the values are once, few, many and, for expanded clones, a class.

J gene: TRBJ1-3
D gene: TRBD1
CDR3 length: 18
clone size: few
V gene: TRBV3-1/TRBV3-2
CDR3 DNA: TGTGCCAGCAGCCAAAAGGGGGCTGCGCCGCCATCTGGAAACACCATATATTTT
CDR3 protein: CASSQKGAAPPSGNTIYF

J gene: TRBJ2-7
D gene: -
CDR3 length: 14
clone size: -
V gene: TRBV24-1
CDR3 DNA: TGTGCCACCAGTGAGGAGGGGGCAAGCAACGAGCAGTACTTC
CDR3 protein: CATSEEGASNEQYF

J gene: TRBJ1-5
D gene: TRBD1
CDR3 length: 13
clone size: -
V gene: TRBV7-3
CDR3 DNA: TGTGCCAGCAGCCCCGACAGGGACCAGCCCCAGCATTTT
CDR3 protein: CASSPDRDQPQHF

J gene: TRBJ2-2
D gene: TRBD1
CDR3 length: 16
clone size: -
V gene: TRBV5-1
CDR3 DNA: TGCGCCAGCAGCTTGACCGGGACAGGGGACACCGGGGAGCTGTTTTTT
CDR3 protein: CASSLTGTGDTGELFF

J gene: TRBJ1-2
D gene: -
CDR3 length: 13
clone size: -
V gene: TRBV7-9
CDR3 DNA: TGTGCCAGCAGCCTAGGCGGAAATGGTGGCTACACCTTC
CDR3 protein: CASSLGGNGGYTF

J gene: TRBJ1-5
D gene: -
CDR3 length: 14
clone size: -
V gene: TRBV28
CDR3 DNA: TGTGCCAGCAGTCCCCCTGGGGCCGGGCAGCCCCAGCATTTT
CDR3 protein: CASSPPGAGQPQHF

J gene: TRBJ1-1
D gene: -
CDR3 length: 13
clone size: -
V gene: TRBV7-9
CDR3 DNA: TGTGCCAGCTCAAGAGACATGAACACTGAAGCTTTCTTT
CDR3 protein: CASSRDMNTEAFF

J gene: TRBJ1-2
D gene: TRBD1
CDR3 length: 16
clone size: once
V gene: TRBV7-2
CDR3 DNA: TGTGCCAGCAGCCCCTCGCCGGGACAGGGGGCCTATGGCTACACCTTC
CDR3 protein: CASSPSPGQGAYGYTF

J gene: TRBJ2-7
D gene: -
CDR3 length: 16
clone size: -
V gene: TRBV13
CDR3 DNA: TGTGCCAGCAGAGCTGAATCGGACAGCCCCTCCTACGAGCAGTACTTC
CDR3 protein: CASRAESDSPSYEQYF

J gene: TRBJ2-7
D gene: -
CDR3 length: 11
clone size: -
V gene: TRBV20-1
CDR3 DNA: TGCAGTGCAACGGACACTCCGATACAGTACTTC
CDR3 protein: CSATDTPIQYF

J gene: TRBJ1-1
D gene: -
CDR3 length: 15
clone size: -
V gene: TRBV11-2
CDR3 DNA: TGTGCCAGCAGCCCAATGGGACTCGCCGGCACTGAAGCTTTCTTT
CDR3 protein: CASSPMGLAGTEAFF

J gene: TRBJ2-7
D gene: -
CDR3 length: 16
clone size: -
V gene: TRBV14
CDR3 DNA: TGTGCCAGCAGCCAAGATCATGGACAGCCTACCTACGAGCAGTACTTC
CDR3 protein: CASSQDHGQPTYEQYF